This entry lists 31 T cell receptor beta chains sequenced from one sample in a study of blood T cell repertoires in COVID-19. The assay was immunoSEQ multiplex PCR, and TCRdb's table has in-frame clones only and misses some. The sample includes hundreds of thousands of clones, around 88% seen only once; the top ten take around 5.8%. The source material was PBMCs or T cells enriched from blood (not recorded which). Receptors originate from a woman between 40 and 55 years old who had recovered from COVID-19.

V gene TRBV18 combines with J gene TRBJ2-1; the match to TRBD2 covers 11 bases. Trimming cost V 4 bases and J 4 bases; bases outside gene matches: 6. Germline-derived CDR1 and CDR2 are KGHSH and LQKENI. The CDR3 is 16 amino acids. CDR3 region: CASSRGGLADYNEQFF. The CDR3 DNA follows: TGTGCCAGCTCACGGGGGGGACTAGCGGATTACAATGAGCAGTTCTTC.

This clone has more than one count but fewer than ten. The V call is TRBV24-1, the J call TRBJ2-1, with 8 bases lining up with TRBD2. The V gene's germline CDR1 is KGHDR and CDR2 SFDVKD. Trimming took 0 bases from V and 8 from J; bases not matched to a gene: 2. The CDR3 covers 14 residues. This CDR3 is CATSDLREGDEQFF. The DNA of the CDR3 is TGTGCCACCAGTGATTTGCGGGAGGGCGATGAGCAGTTCTTC.

The V and J genes are TRBV2 and TRBJ2-5; 8 bases agree with TRBD1. Per the germline V gene, CDR1 is SNHLY and CDR2 is FYNNEI. V shed 7 bases, J shed 5 bases, and the junction held 9 bases outside the gene matches. The CDR3 totals 14 residues. The CDR3 sequence: CASTAGTGGETQYF. The CDR3 DNA reads TGTGCCAGCACTGCCGGGACAGGTGGGGAGACCCAGTACTTC.

The chain uses TRBV5-6 and TRBJ1-1; no firm D call. Trimming stripped 4 bases from V and 1 base from J, with 11 bases between. Looked up from germline, CDR1 is SGHDT and CDR2 is YYEEEE. The CDR3 length is 14 residues. CDR3 sequence (DNA): TGTGCCAGCAGCCGCCCCCCAGGGAACACTGAAGCTTTCTTT. This translates into CASSRPPGNTEAFF.

The chain employs TRBV7-2 and TRBJ2-1; TRBD2 matches 12 bases. There are 13 residues in the CDR3. CDR1 SGHTA and CDR2 FQGNSA come from the germline V gene. Trimming removed 6 bases from V and 9 bases from J; junction bases left unmatched: 3. The DNA of the CDR3 is TGTGCCAGCAGGGCACTAGCGGGAGGTGAGCAGTTCTTC. Its translation is CASRALAGGEQFF.

The rearrangement uses TRBV7-3 and TRBJ2-5; possibly TRBD2 for D (6 bases). This CDR3 contains 12 residues. V lost 5 bases and J 7 bases, leaving 11 bases between the germline ends. Germline CDR1 SGHTA, CDR2 FQGTGA. The CDR3 spells CASSPGEGTQYF. CDR3 DNA sequence: TGTGCCAGCAGCCCGGGGGAAGGGACCCAGTACTTC.

The rearrangement links TRBV6-5 to TRBJ2-7; TRBD1 matches 7 bases. Trimming cost V 0 bases and J 4 bases; bases outside gene matches: 9. Germline CDR1 MNHEY, CDR2 SVGAGI. The CDR3 length is 16 residues. In nucleotides, the CDR3 is TGTGCCAGCAGTTACTCGAAGTCAGGGGGATGGTACGAGCAGTACTTC. Its protein product is CASSYSKSGGWYEQYF.

The chain uses TRBV7-3 and TRBJ1-1; D remains unclear. Germline V gene sequence: CDR1 SGHTA, CDR2 FQGTGA. This CDR3 has 14 residues. Deletions cut 5 bases from V and 1 base from J, with 11 bases between. The chain's CDR3 is CASSLGRGNTEAFF. Written as DNA, the CDR3 is TGTGCCAGCAGCCTCGGCCGGGGGAACACTGAAGCTTTCTTT.

This chain joins TRBV11-3 and TRBJ2-5; TRBD2 matches at 8 bases. The V segment lost 5 bases and the J segment 5 bases; nucleotides outside the gene matches: 10. Germline CDR1 is SGHNT and CDR2 is YENEEA. The CDR3 consists of 15 residues. CDR3 protein: CASSAGAGGDETQYF. The CDR3 nucleotides read TGTGCCAGCAGCGCGGGGGCGGGGGGCGACGAGACCCAGTACTTC.

This clone was counted only a few times. CDR3 amino acids: CAISPGGSLYEQYF. The CDR3 region has the DNA TGTGCCATCAGTCCGGGTGGGAGTCTCTACGAGCAGTACTTC. The chain combines TRBV10-3 with TRBJ2-7; TRBD2 might be the D (5 bases). There are 14 residues in the CDR3. CDR1 is ENHRY and CDR2 is SYGVKD in the germline V gene. V gave up 5 bases and J gave up 3 bases, with 14 bases separating them.

V and J are TRBV5-4 and TRBJ1-2; maybe TRBD1 (6 bases). The CDR3 covers 14 residues. V was shortened by 4 bases and J by 5 bases, with 15 bases between the two germline ends. Germline loops: CDR1 SGHNT, CDR2 YYREEE (reference sequence). CDR3 DNA: TGTGCCAGCAGCCGAGGGGAGGGGGGATATGGCTACACCTTC. Translation gives CASSRGEGGYGYTF. The whole variable domain, filled in from reference TRBV5-4 and TRBJ1-2, reads ETGVTQSPTHLIKTRGQQVTLRCSSQSGHNTVSWYQQALGQGPQFIFQYYREEENGRGNFPPRFSGLQFPNYSSELNVNALELDDSALYLCASSRGEGGYGYTFGSGTRLTVV.

The CDR3 coding sequence is TGTGCCAGCAGTAACCAGGGAGCGGGCACCGGGGAGCTGTTTTTT. Amino acids: CASSNQGAGTGELFF. The chain uses TRBV6-4 and TRBJ2-2; D perhaps matches TRBD2 (6 bases). Germline CDR1 MRHNA, CDR2 SNTAGT. V lost 5 bases and J 4 bases, leaving 14 bases between the germline ends. The CDR3 spans 15 residues.

The CDR3 region is CASSGDRAIYGYTF. CDR3 nucleotides: TGTGCCAGCAGCGGAGACAGGGCCATCTATGGCTACACCTTC. This chain joins TRBV7-9 and TRBJ1-2; 7 positions match TRBD1. The CDR3 length is 14 residues. The germline V gene has CDR1 SEHNR and CDR2 FQNEAQ (reference sequence). Trimming took 5 bases from V and 4 from J; bases not matched to a gene: 7.

The rearrangement links TRBV7-2 to TRBJ2-1; 8 bases fit TRBD2. The CDR3 is made up of 15 amino acids. Germline CDR1 and CDR2: SGHTA and FQGNSA. Trimming removed 1 base from V and 4 bases from J; junction bases left unmatched: 3. The CDR3 reads CASSLVAGNYNEQFF. In nucleotides, the CDR3 is TGTGCCAGCAGCTTAGTAGCGGGGAATTACAATGAGCAGTTCTTC.

In DNA, the CDR3 is TGTGCCAGCTCCACCCCGGGACAGGGTAGCGATAAGTACTATGGCTACACCTTC. Protein: CASSTPGQGSDKYYGYTF. V gene TRBV2 combines with J gene TRBJ1-2, with 9 bases fitting TRBD1. The length of the CDR3 is 18 residues. Trimming took 8 bases from V and 3 from J; bases not matched to a gene: 19. The germline V gene has CDR1 SNHLY and CDR2 FYNNEI.

The chain has TRBV7-9 and TRBJ1-2; TRBD1 matches 11 bases. This CDR3 has 15 residues. Trimming removed 5 bases from V and 3 bases from J; junction bases left unmatched: 5. Germline assignment: CDR1 SEHNR and CDR2 FQNEAQ (reference sequence). In nucleotides, the CDR3 is TGTGCCAGCAGCGGAAGGGACAGGGGGGACTATGGCTACACCTTC. This sequence encodes CASSGRDRGDYGYTF.

The table lists this clone with a few counts. This chain joins TRBV28 and TRBJ1-1; D not resolved. CDR1 is MDHEN and CDR2 is SYDVKM in the germline V gene. The CDR3 runs 15 residues. V shed 6 bases and J shed 4 bases, with 18 bases lying between them. This chain's CDR3 is CASSPSPPGPTEAFF. The CDR3 DNA sequence: TGTGCCAGCAGCCCCTCCCCCCCGGGTCCCACTGAAGCTTTCTTT.

The chain has TRBV7-8 and TRBJ2-4; D perhaps matches TRBD2 (6 bases). Germline V gene data show CDR1 as SGHVS and CDR2 as FQNEAQ. The CDR3 is made up of 15 amino acids. V was pared by 5 bases and J by 6 bases, with 17 bases between. The CDR3 reads CASSPDVGSPNIQYF. The CDR3 DNA reads as TGTGCCAGCAGCCCGGATGTCGGGAGTCCAAACATTCAGTACTTC.

The chain carries TRBV9 and TRBJ2-3, with D maybe TRBD2 (5 bases). The germline CDR1 and CDR2 sequences are SGDLS and YYNGEE. The V end was cut by 0 bases, the J end by 0 bases, with 8 bases between. The CDR3 is made up of 15 amino acids. The CDR3 region has the DNA TGTGCCAGCAGCGTAGACGAGGGTAGCACAGATACGCAGTATTTT. It translates to CASSVDEGSTDTQYF.

The chain couples TRBV27 to TRBJ1-1; possible D gene TRBD1, 6 bases. The CDR3 extends over 14 amino acids. Germline V gene sequence: CDR1 MNHEY, CDR2 SMNVEV (reference sequence). V dropped 5 bases and J dropped 4 bases, with 14 bases sitting between them. This chain's CDR3 is CASSARGGGTEAFF. CDR3 sequence (DNA): TGTGCCAGCAGTGCCAGGGGCGGGGGCACTGAAGCTTTCTTT.

The chain employs TRBV28 and TRBJ1-5; D not resolved. The V gene lost 7 bases and the J gene lost 7 bases, with 11 bases spanning the gap. The germline CDR1 and CDR2 sequences are MDHEN and SYDVKM. This CDR3 contains 12 residues. The CDR3 spells CASTSQAQPQHF. The CDR3 nucleotides read TGTGCCAGCACCTCCCAGGCGCAGCCCCAGCATTTT.

The J gene is TRBJ2-2, the V gene TRBV5-4, with TRBD2 matching 11 bases. Germline V gene data show CDR1 as SGHNT and CDR2 as YYREEE (reference sequence). The CDR3 has 16 amino acids. The junction had 3 bases not matched to a gene; V was cut back by 1 base and J by 4 bases. The DNA for the CDR3 is TGTGCCAGCAGCTTGATTACTAGCGGGAGCACCGGGGAGCTGTTTTTT. It codes for CASSLITSGSTGELFF.

Here the CDR3 reads CSVWDRGIILDGYTF. The CDR3 DNA sequence: TGCAGCGTTTGGGACAGGGGGATTATTTTAGATGGCTACACCTTC. The chain has TRBV29-1 and TRBJ1-2, with 11 bases identical to TRBD1. Germline trimming cut 5 bases from V and 6 bases from J; bases unmatched to any gene: 11. The CDR3 is 15 amino acids. The germline V gene encodes CDR1 SQVTM and CDR2 ANQGSEA.

The chain combines TRBV5-4 with TRBJ2-7; tentatively, D is TRBD1 (6 bases). V shed 0 bases and J shed 5 bases, with 9 bases lying between them. Germline loops: CDR1 SGHNT, CDR2 YYREEE (reference sequence). The CDR3 sequence is 13 residues long. The CDR3 nucleotides are TGTGCCAGCAGCTTGGCAGGGGCCCACGAGCAGTACTTC. Its protein is CASSLAGAHEQYF.

The chain couples TRBV2 to TRBJ1-6, with no clear D. The ends were cut back, 6 bases at V and 10 bases at J, with 19 bases in the middle. In germline, CDR1 is SNHLY, CDR2 FYNNEI. CDR3 length equals 15 residues. CDR3 sequence reads: CASSPSPGVGSPLHF. The DNA of the CDR3 is TGTGCCAGCAGCCCCAGCCCAGGCGTTGGATCACCCCTCCACTTT. Full variable domain (missing parts from reference TRBV2 and TRBJ1-6): EPEVTQTPSHQVTQMGQEVILRCVPISNHLYFYWYRQILGQKVEFLVSFYNNEISEKSEIFDDQFSVERPDGSNFTLKIRSTKLEDSAMYFCASSPSPGVGSPLHFGNGTRLTVT.

V is TRBV5-1 and J is TRBJ1-2; 10 bases line up with TRBD1. The trim removed 2 bases at V and 8 bases at J, leaving 9 bases unmatched. Germline loops: CDR1 SGHRS, CDR2 YFSETQ. CDR3 length: 15 amino acids. The CDR3 region has the DNA TGCGCCAGCAGCTTCCTTACCGGGACAGGGGACGGCTACACCTTC. It specifies CASSFLTGTGDGYTF. The whole variable domain, filled in from reference TRBV5-1 and TRBJ1-2, reads KAGVTQTPRYLIKTRGQQVTLSCSPISGHRSVSWYQQTPGQGLQFLFEYFSETQRNKGNFPGRFSGRQFSNSRSEMNVSTLELGDSALYLCASSFLTGTGDGYTFGSGTRLTVV.

This clone was found a few times. The gene calls are TRBV2 and TRBJ1-1, with 7 bases fitting TRBD1. The CDR3 consists of 16 residues. Losses at the gene ends were 2 bases for V and 4 bases for J; bases not matched to a gene: 10. Germline loops: CDR1 SNHLY, CDR2 FYNNEI. The CDR3 sequence is CASSERDSYTGTEAFF. The CDR3 coding sequence is TGTGCCAGCAGTGAACGGGACAGTTATACGGGCACTGAAGCTTTCTTT.

V usage is TRBV7-2 and J usage is TRBJ2-5; 12 bases agree with TRBD2. With V trimmed by 4 bases and J by 4 bases, 7 bases remained unmatched. The germline V gene encodes CDR1 SGHTA and CDR2 FQGNSA. The CDR3 consists of 16 residues. The chain's CDR3 is CASSYLLAGGPETQYF. The CDR3 bases are TGTGCCAGCAGCTACCTACTAGCGGGGGGACCAGAGACCCAGTACTTC. Looking up the rest from reference TRBV7-2 and TRBJ2-5 gives the full variable domain: GAGVSQSPSNKVTEKGKDVELRCDPISGHTALYWYRQSLGQGLEFLIYFQGNSAPDKSGLPSDRFSAERTGGSVSTLTIQRTQQEDSAVYLCASSYLLAGGPETQYFGPGTRLLVL.

V gene TRBV28 combines with J gene TRBJ2-7; tentative D call: TRBD2 (5 bases). The germline V and J ends were trimmed by 5 bases and 0 bases, with 11 bases remaining between them. CDR3 size: 14 residues. Germline assignment: CDR1 MDHEN and CDR2 SYDVKM. The CDR3 DNA reads as TGTGCCAGCAGTCCACCGGGATCCTCCTACGAGCAGTACTTC. Its protein product is CASSPPGSSYEQYF.

This clone was recorded only once. The V and J genes are TRBV7-3 and TRBJ1-1; TRBD1 might be the D (5 bases). This CDR3 is 13 amino acids long. Germline-derived CDR1 and CDR2 are SGHTA and FQGTGA. Trimming took off 3 bases at V and 6 bases at J, with 11 bases between the two ends. CDR3 sequence (DNA): TGTGCCAGCAGCTTGGCGGGAGGGGCTGAAGCTTTCTTT. This encodes CASSLAGGAEAFF.

Turning to this clone: Other DNA variants within this sample encode the same CDR3. The chain carries TRBV18 and TRBJ1-3; unclear D gene. The germline gives CDR1 KGHSH, CDR2 LQKENI. The CDR3 runs to 14 residues. Trimming shortened V by 2 bases and J by 0 bases, and 5 bases separated the two germline ends. CDR3 DNA sequence: TGTGCCAGCTCACCAGGCAGCTCTGGAAACACCATATATTTT. This sequence encodes CASSPGSSGNTIYF.